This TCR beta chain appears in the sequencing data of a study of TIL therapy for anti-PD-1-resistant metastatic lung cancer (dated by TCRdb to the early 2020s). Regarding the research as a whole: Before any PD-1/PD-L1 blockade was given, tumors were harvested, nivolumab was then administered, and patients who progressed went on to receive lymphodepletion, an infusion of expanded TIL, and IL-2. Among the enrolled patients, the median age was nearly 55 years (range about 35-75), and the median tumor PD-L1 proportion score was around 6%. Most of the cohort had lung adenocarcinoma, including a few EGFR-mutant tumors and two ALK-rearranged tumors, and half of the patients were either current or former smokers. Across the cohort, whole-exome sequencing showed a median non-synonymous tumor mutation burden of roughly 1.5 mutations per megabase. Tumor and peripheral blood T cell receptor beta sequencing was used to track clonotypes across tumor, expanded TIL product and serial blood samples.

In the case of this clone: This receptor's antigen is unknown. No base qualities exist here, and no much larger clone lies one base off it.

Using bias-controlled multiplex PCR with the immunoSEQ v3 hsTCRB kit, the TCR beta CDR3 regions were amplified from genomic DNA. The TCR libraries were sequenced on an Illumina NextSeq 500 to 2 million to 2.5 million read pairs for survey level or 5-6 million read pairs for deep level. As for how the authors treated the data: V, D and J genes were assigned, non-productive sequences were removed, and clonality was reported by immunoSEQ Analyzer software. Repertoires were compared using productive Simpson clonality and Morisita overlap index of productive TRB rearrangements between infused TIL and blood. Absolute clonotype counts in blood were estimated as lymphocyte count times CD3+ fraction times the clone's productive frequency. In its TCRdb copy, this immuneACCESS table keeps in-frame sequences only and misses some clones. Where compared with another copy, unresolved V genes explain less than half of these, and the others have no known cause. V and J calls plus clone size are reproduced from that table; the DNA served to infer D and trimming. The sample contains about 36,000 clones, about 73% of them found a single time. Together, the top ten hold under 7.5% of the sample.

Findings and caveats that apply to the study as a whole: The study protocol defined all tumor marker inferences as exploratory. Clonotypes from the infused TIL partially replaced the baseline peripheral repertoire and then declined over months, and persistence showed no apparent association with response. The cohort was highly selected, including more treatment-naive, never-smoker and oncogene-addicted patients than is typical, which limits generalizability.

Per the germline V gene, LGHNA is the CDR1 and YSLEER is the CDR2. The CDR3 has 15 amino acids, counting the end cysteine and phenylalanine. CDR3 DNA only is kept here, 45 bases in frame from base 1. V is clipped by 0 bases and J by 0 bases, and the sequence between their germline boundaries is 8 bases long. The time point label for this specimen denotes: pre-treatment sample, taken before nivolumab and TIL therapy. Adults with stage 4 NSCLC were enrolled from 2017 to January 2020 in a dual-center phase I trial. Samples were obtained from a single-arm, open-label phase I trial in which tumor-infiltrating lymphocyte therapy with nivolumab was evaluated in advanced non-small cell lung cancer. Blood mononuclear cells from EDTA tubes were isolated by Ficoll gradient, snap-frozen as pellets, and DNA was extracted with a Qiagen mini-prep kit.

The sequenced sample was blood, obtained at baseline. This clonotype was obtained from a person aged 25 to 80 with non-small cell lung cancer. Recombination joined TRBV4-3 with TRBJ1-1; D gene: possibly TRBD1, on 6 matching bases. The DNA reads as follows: TGCGCCAGCAGCCAAGAGCAGGGGCTGAACACTGAAGCTTTCTTT. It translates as CASSQEQGLNTEAFF.